A selection of T cell receptor beta chains follows, all from one sample in a study of shared clonotypes between healthy human individuals. Assay: immunoSEQ multiplex PCR; the TCRdb copy retains only in-frame clones and omits some. This sample has around 1.9 million clones, with roughly 91% found just once. Sequencing input: naive CD8+ T cells from PBMCs. The receptors were sampled from a man between 18 and 29 years old in good health. Some clones in this sample may be carry-over from other donors' samples. CDR3s include the opening cysteine and the closing phenylalanine or tryptophan. Fields, in order: V gene, D gene, clone size, J gene, CDR3 DNA, CDR3 protein. D genes are given only for firm matches. Clone size is stated in some rows and not others, as once, few, many or a class when expanded.

>TRBV7-6|TRBD1|-|TRBJ2-7
TGTGCCAGCAGCCTCGACAGGGGCGCCACCTACGAGCAGTACTTC
CASSLDRGATYEQYF
>TRBV14|-|-|TRBJ2-3
TGTGCCAGCAGCCAGGTTTGGGGAGATACGCAGTATTTT
CASSQVWGDTQYF
>TRBV28|-|-|TRBJ2-7
TGTGCCAGCAGTTCCGAGGCAGAGGAGGGATTCTTTAACGAGCAGTACTTC
CASSSEAEEGFFNEQYF
>TRBV4-1|-|once|TRBJ2-1
TGCGCCAGCAGCCACCCCTCGGGGGAGCAGTTCTTC
CASSHPSGEQFF
>TRBV4-2|TRBD2|once|TRBJ2-1
TGTGCCAGCAGCCAAGAGACCCTAGCGGAAGACAATGAGCAGTTCTTC
CASSQETLAEDNEQFF
>TRBV5-1|TRBD1|-|TRBJ2-2
TGCGCCAGCAGCTTGGCTACAGGGGGAACCGGGGAGCTGTTTTTT
CASSLATGGTGELFF
>TRBV6-1|TRBD2|-|TRBJ2-5
TGTGCCAGCAGTGACGGCTGGGCCCTCCTGGGGGGGGAGACCCAGTACTTC
CASSDGWALLGGETQYF
>TRBV10-3|-|-|TRBJ2-7
TGTGCCATCAGTGACGTTTCATCTACCTACGAGCAGTACTTC
CAISDVSSTYEQYF
>TRBV15|-|-|TRBJ2-1
TGTGCCACCAGCAGAGGATCGGACGATGAGCAGTTCTTC
CATSRGSDDEQFF
>TRBV11-2|-|-|TRBJ2-1
TGTGCCAGCAGCTTAGGGGCAGCGTACCCCTACAATGAGCAGTTCTTC
CASSLGAAYPYNEQFF
>TRBV5-6|-|-|TRBJ1-2
TGTGCCAGCAGCCCGCGCAGTGAAGACTATGGCTACACCTTC
CASSPRSEDYGYTF
>TRBV7-3|-|-|TRBJ2-5
TGTGCCAGCAGCTTCGGGGCAGGGGACAATCAAGAGACCCAGTACTTC
CASSFGAGDNQETQYF
>TRBV27|-|once|TRBJ2-1
TGTGCCAGCAGTGCCCTGCTAGCCGGTGAGCAGTTCTTC
CASSALLAGEQFF
>TRBV11-2|-|-|TRBJ2-1
TGTGCCAGCAGCTTAACTTCTCTGAGCTCCTACAATGAGCAGTTCTTC
CASSLTSLSSYNEQFF
>TRBV9|-|-|TRBJ2-1
TGTGCCAGCAGCGTTGGGAACAATGAGCAGTTCTTC
CASSVGNNEQFF
>TRBV5-1|-|-|TRBJ1-1
TGCGCCAGCAGCTTGTGGGGGCCCACTGAAGCTTTCTTT
CASSLWGPTEAFF
>TRBV4-1|TRBD2|-|TRBJ2-7
TGCGCCAGCAGCCCGCGGACTAGCTCCTACGAGCAGTACTTC
CASSPRTSSYEQYF
>TRBV19|-|-|TRBJ1-5
TGTGCCAGTAGTATCAGGGCGCTCCAGCCCCAGCATTTT
CASSIRALQPQHF
>TRBV29-1|-|-|TRBJ2-1
TGCAGCGGCCTGAACAATGAGCAGTTCTTC
CSGLNNEQFF
>TRBV28|TRBD2|-|TRBJ2-2
TGTGCCAGCAGTTCTCCGACTAGCGTCGTGGACACCGGGGAGCTGTTTTTT
CASSSPTSVVDTGELFF
>TRBV30|-|once|TRBJ2-7
TGTGCCTGGAGTGCGAGCAGGTCTGAGCAGTACTTC
CAWSASRSEQYF
>TRBV7-2|-|-|TRBJ2-3
TGTGCCAGCAGCGATTTGGTCCACACAGATACGCAGTATTTT
CASSDLVHTDTQYF
>TRBV5-1|TRBD2|-|TRBJ2-2
TGCGCCAGCAGCTTGGGCCTCGTGACTAGCGGGCGACTCAAATCCCCATCGAACACCGGGGAGCTGTTTTTT
CASSLGLVTSGRLKSPSNTGELFF
>TRBV4-1|TRBD1|-|TRBJ1-1
TGCGCCAGCAGCCAAACCCAGACAGGGCTGGGGGCTGAAGCTTTCTTT
CASSQTQTGLGAEAFF
>TRBV5-1|TRBD2|-|TRBJ2-3
TGCGCCAGCAGCTTGAGACTAGCGGGAGGGGGAGATACGCAGTATTTT
CASSLRLAGGGDTQYF
>TRBV7-9|-|-|TRBJ1-1
TGTGCCAGCAGCCCGGTCCGGAACACTGAAGCTTTCTTT
CASSPVRNTEAFF
>TRBV7-9|TRBD2|-|TRBJ2-2
TGTGCCAGCAGCTCGAAGGGAACTAGCGGGAGTACGGGCACCGGGGAGCTGTTTTTT
CASSSKGTSGSTGTGELFF